This record covers a single TCR beta chain. What it recognizes is unknown. Sequenced by immunoSEQ multiplex PCR; TCRdb stores in-frame clones only, minus some. The sample consists of 35,000 to 40,000 clones, about 85% of them appearing once. Patients with a history of autoimmune disease or on systemic immunosuppression were excluded. The data originate from a study of OX40 agonist ivuxolimab in advanced cancers. Study results and caveats: At 0.1-3.0 mg/kg, partial responders had clonal expansion among the lowest observed.

The sample was CD4+ or CD8+ T cells sorted from blood, taken in a trial of the OX40 agonist ivuxolimab. The receptor was derived from an adult with an advanced solid tumor such as melanoma, head and neck, liver or kidney cancer.

CDR3 region: CASSLFPPGYSNQPQHF. The CDR3 DNA sequence: TGTGCCAGCAGCTTATTCCCACCGGGTTATAGCAATCAGCCCCAGCATTTT. The gene calls are TRBV7-8 and TRBJ1-5; D is undetermined. Germline lookup yields CDR1 SGHVS and CDR2 FQNEAQ. V was trimmed by 2 bases and J by 0 bases, leaving 14 bases between them. The CDR3 consists of 17 residues. The full variable domain, rest sourced from reference TRBV7-8 and TRBJ1-5, is GAGVSQSPRYKVAKRGQDVALRCDPISGHVSLFWYQQALGQGPEFLTYFQNEAQLDKSGLPSDRFFAERPEGSVSTLKIQRTQQEDSAVYLCASSLFPPGYSNQPQHFGDGTRLSIL.